These 29 T cell receptor beta chains originate from one sample sequenced in a study of blood T cell repertoires in COVID-19. Profiling relied on immunoSEQ multiplex PCR, and the TCRdb table lists in-frame clones only, not all of them. The sample has 200,000 to 250,000 clones, 70% to 90% seen once. Specimen: PBMCs or T cells enriched from blood (not recorded which). The receptors stem from a young man who had recovered from COVID-19.

The chain uses TRBV14 and TRBJ1-1; D ambiguous. V dropped 3 bases and J dropped 7 bases, with 12 bases sitting between them. Germline V gives CDR1 SGHDN, CDR2 FVKESK. The CDR3 consists of 13 residues. CDR3 amino acids: CASSQSDWHEAFF. CDR3 coding DNA: TGTGCCAGCAGCCAGTCCGACTGGCATGAAGCTTTCTTT.

V gene TRBV3-1 (or the pseudogene TRBV3-2) combines with J gene TRBJ2-7, with 12 bases aligning to TRBD2. Germline trimming cut 0 bases from V and 5 bases from J; bases unmatched to any gene: 2. The CDR3 is made up of 15 amino acids. Germline loops: CDR1 LGHDT, CDR2 YNNKEL (reference sequence). CDR3 loop: CASSQDLAGGDEQYF. CDR3 nucleotide sequence: TGTGCCAGCAGCCAAGATCTAGCGGGAGGGGACGAGCAGTACTTC.

The chain carries TRBV4-1 and TRBJ1-5; D is possibly TRBD1 (5 bases). The CDR3 spans 15 residues. The germline V and J ends were trimmed by 5 bases and 0 bases, with 11 bases remaining between them. Germline loops: CDR1 MGHRA, CDR2 YSYEKL. CDR3 amino acids: CASSMAGISNQPQHF. CDR3 DNA sequence: TGCGCCAGCAGCATGGCAGGGATTAGCAATCAGCCCCAGCATTTT.

The genes are TRBV5-1 and TRBJ1-1, with no clear D. The CDR3 extends over 15 amino acids. Per the germline V gene, CDR1 is SGHRS and CDR2 is YFSETQ. V was cut by 0 bases and J by 4 bases, with 13 bases left in between. The CDR3 region has the DNA TGCGCCAGCAGCTTGGAAAGAGTCGGGAGCACTGAAGCTTTCTTT. This encodes CASSLERVGSTEAFF.

This chain uses TRBV24-1 with TRBJ2-5; TRBD2 is a possible D gene (6 bases). CDR3 length equals 15 residues. V lost 1 base and J 4 bases, leaving 12 bases between the germline ends. Germline V lookup: CDR1 KGHDR, CDR2 SFDVKD. The CDR3 bases are TGTGCCACCAGTGATTTAACTTTGGGGGGAGAGACCCAGTACTTC. Encoded protein: CATSDLTLGGETQYF.

The chain uses TRBV5-1 and TRBJ1-3; 7 nucleotides match TRBD1. CDR1 is SGHRS and CDR2 is YFSETQ in the germline V gene. The V gene end was trimmed by 3 bases and the J gene end by 0 bases; junction bases not matched to a gene: 3. This CDR3 has 15 residues. The CDR3: CASSSGQVSGNTIYF. In DNA, the CDR3 is TGCGCCAGCAGCTCCGGACAGGTCTCTGGAAACACCATATATTTT.

The chain uses TRBV21-1 and TRBJ1-2; the DNA was not used to check the table's D call, TRBD1. TRBV21-1 is deemed a pseudogene. The CDR3 extends over 19 amino acids. Here the CDR3 reads CASSKQEQRGLQFGNGYTF. The CDR3 nucleotides are TGTGCCAGCAGCAAACAGGAGCAGAGGGGGCTCCAGTTCGGAAATGGCTACACCTTC.

The chain carries TRBV3-1 (or the pseudogene TRBV3-2) and TRBJ2-7; a possible D gene is TRBD2 (5 bases). V was clipped by 4 bases and J by 7 bases, with 14 bases between them. CDR1 LGHDT and CDR2 YNNKEL come from the germline V gene (reference sequence). The CDR3 extends over 13 amino acids. The CDR3 nucleotides are TGTGCCAGCAGCCCGGGAATGAATGTGGAGCAGTACTTC. Translating gives CASSPGMNVEQYF.

This chain links TRBV7-9 with TRBJ2-1; 8 bases agree with TRBD2. With 3 bases clipped from V and 1 base from J, the junction kept 2 bases outside the gene matches. Germline V lookup: CDR1 SEHNR, CDR2 FQNEAQ (reference sequence). The length of the CDR3 is 15 residues. The CDR3 DNA sequence: TGTGCCAGCAGCTTCGGGGGGGCATCCTACAATGAGCAGTTCTTC. As protein: CASSFGGASYNEQFF.

The chain couples TRBV5-6 to TRBJ1-5, with D unclear. Per germline, CDR1 SGHDT and CDR2 YYEEEE. This CDR3 is built from 16 residues. V lost 4 bases and J lost 0, with 14 bases in between. CDR3 nucleotide sequence: TGTGCCAGCAGCCTGTTTAGCGTGAATAGCAATCAGCCCCAGCATTTT. Translating it yields CASSLFSVNSNQPQHF.

The V and J genes are TRBV10-1 and TRBJ2-2, with TRBD1 as a possible D gene (6 bases). Germline V gene sequence: CDR1 WNHNN, CDR2 SYGVQD (reference sequence). This CDR3 spans 13 amino acids. Between the trimmed V and J ends, which lost 6 bases and 1 base, there was a span of 6 bases. CDR3: CASRTGNTGELFF. The DNA of the CDR3 is TGCGCCAGCAGGACAGGGAACACCGGGGAGCTGTTTTTT.

This rearrangement joins TRBV19 to TRBJ1-1, with a possible D match to TRBD1 (5 bases). Germline loops: CDR1 LNHDA, CDR2 SQIVND (reference sequence). V shed 5 bases and J shed 3 bases, with 10 bases lying between them. This CDR3 has 13 amino acids. CDR3 loop: CASSSGFDTEAFF. CDR3 coding DNA: TGTGCCAGTAGTTCAGGGTTTGACACTGAAGCTTTCTTT.

This clone is a singleton in its sample. V usage is TRBV14 and J usage is TRBJ2-1, with 7 bases aligning to TRBD1. The CDR3 is 15 amino acids. V lost 8 bases, J lost 9 bases, and 16 bases stayed unmatched. In germline, CDR1 is SGHDN, CDR2 FVKESK. This CDR3 is CASGGTGAWWGEQFF. Written as DNA, the CDR3 is TGTGCCAGCGGGGGAACAGGGGCCTGGTGGGGTGAGCAGTTCTTC.

The DNA for the CDR3 is TGTGCCAGCAGTTATGAGGGCGGCCTATCCCTCTATGGCTACACCTTC. Its protein product is CASSYEGGLSLYGYTF. V usage is TRBV6-5 and J usage is TRBJ1-2, with unresolved D. Germline loops: CDR1 MNHEY, CDR2 SVGAGI. Trimming shortened V by 3 bases and J by 4 bases, and 18 bases separated the two germline ends. This CDR3 region has 16 residues.

V usage is TRBV11-2 and J usage is TRBJ2-7; the D gene is possibly TRBD2 (6 bases). Between the trimmed V and J ends, which lost 6 bases and 3 bases, there was a span of 18 bases. This CDR3 has 15 residues. Germline CDR1 reads SGHAT; CDR2 reads FQNNGV. The CDR3: CASSFSGYPIYEQYF. The CDR3 region has the DNA TGTGCCAGCAGTTTTAGCGGCTACCCTATCTACGAGCAGTACTTC.

This sequence joins TRBV5-4 and TRBJ2-1, with TRBD2 matching over 8 bases. The V gene end was trimmed by 4 bases and the J gene end by 0 bases; junction bases not matched to a gene: 0. The germline gives CDR1 SGHNT, CDR2 YYREEE (reference sequence). The CDR3 loop spans 14 amino acids. The chain's CDR3 is CASSAGGSYNEQFF. CDR3 in DNA: TGTGCCAGCAGCGCGGGGGGCTCCTACAATGAGCAGTTCTTC.

The rearrangement links TRBV2 to TRBJ1-1; D is unresolved. The CDR3 consists of 14 residues. With 7 bases removed from V and 2 bases from J, the gap between germline ends came to 14 bases. Germline CDR1 is SNHLY and CDR2 is FYNNEI. CDR3 coding DNA: TGTGCCAGCATGACTTTTACACTTAACACTGAAGCTTTCTTT. Its protein is CASMTFTLNTEAFF.

This clone came up once. The CDR3 loop is CASSLSGQGASDTQYF. CDR3 DNA: TGTGCCAGCTCACTTTCGGGACAGGGGGCTTCAGATACGCAGTATTTT. V gene TRBV18 combines with J gene TRBJ2-3, with TRBD1 matching over 12 bases. V shed 4 bases, J shed 4 bases, and the junction held 6 bases outside the gene matches. Germline V gives CDR1 KGHSH, CDR2 LQKENI. This CDR3 region has 16 residues.

The J gene is TRBJ1-4, the V gene TRBV11-2; 8 positions match TRBD1. This CDR3 region has 15 residues. Germline V gives CDR1 SGHAT, CDR2 FQNNGV. With 4 bases clipped from V and 3 bases from J, the junction kept 4 bases outside the gene matches. CDR3 sequence (DNA): TGTGCCAGCAGCTCCAGGGGGCAGGCTAATGAAAAACTGTTTTTT. Protein: CASSSRGQANEKLFF.

The chain uses TRBV9 and TRBJ2-4; 8 bases are shared with TRBD1. In germline, CDR1 is SGDLS, CDR2 YYNGEE. The V and J ends lost 4 bases and 1 base, in that order; junction bases with no gene match: 13. The CDR3 spans 18 residues. As DNA, the CDR3 is TGTGCCAGCAGCCCCGGGACAGGCACTGATAGGGCCAAAAACATTCAGTACTTC. This gives the protein CASSPGTGTDRAKNIQYF. The entire variable domain, with the rest obtained from reference TRBV9 and TRBJ2-4, is as follows: DSGVTQTPKHLITATGQRVTLRCSPRSGDLSVYWYQQSLDQGLQFLIQYYNGEERAKGNILERFSAQQFPDLHSELNLSSLELGDSALYFCASSPGTGTDRAKNIQYFGAGTRLSVL.

This chain links TRBV29-1 with TRBJ2-1; 14 bases map to TRBD2. V gave up 6 bases and J gave up 9 bases; unmatched junction bases: 4. Germline V gives CDR1 SQVTM, CDR2 ANQGSEA. The CDR3 has 13 residues. The CDR3 here is CSVGTSGGSEQFF. As DNA, the CDR3 is TGCAGCGTGGGGACTAGCGGGGGCAGTGAGCAGTTCTTC.

The V and J genes are TRBV19 and TRBJ2-7; D may be TRBD2 (6 bases). This CDR3 region has 14 residues. V shed 3 bases and J shed 3 bases, with 12 bases lying between them. CDR1 LNHDA and CDR2 SQIVND come from the germline V gene (reference sequence). The CDR3 DNA reads TGTGCCAGTAGTATGACTAGTAGTCTCTACGAGCAGTACTTC. Translated: CASSMTSSLYEQYF.

V and J are TRBV2 and TRBJ2-1, with 7 bases identical to TRBD2. Trimming cost V 4 bases and J 4 bases; bases outside gene matches: 4. Germline CDR1 is SNHLY and CDR2 is FYNNEI. The length of the CDR3 is 14 residues. CDR3 amino acids: CASSASGVYNEQFF. CDR3 DNA sequence: TGTGCCAGCAGTGCTAGCGGAGTTTACAATGAGCAGTTCTTC.

The rearrangement uses TRBV27 and TRBJ2-2, with TRBD2 matching 9 bases. This CDR3 has 17 residues. V was clipped by 3 bases and J by 3 bases; unmatched bases: 8. Per the germline V gene, CDR1 is MNHEY and CDR2 is SMNVEV (reference sequence). CDR3 residues: CASSLSSGNWDTGELFF. The CDR3 nucleotides are TGTGCCAGCAGTTTGTCTAGCGGGAATTGGGACACCGGGGAGCTGTTTTTT.

V and J are TRBV27 and TRBJ1-5, with D possibly being TRBD1 (5 bases). The germline V gene encodes CDR1 MNHEY and CDR2 SMNVEV (reference sequence). V was pared by 1 base and J by 2 bases, with 6 bases between. The CDR3 runs 14 residues. Here the CDR3 DNA reads TGTGCCAGCAGTTTATGGGGGGGCAATCAGCCCCAGCATTTT. Translating gives CASSLWGGNQPQHF.

V is TRBV27 and J is TRBJ2-1, with 8 bases matching TRBD2. Germline-derived CDR1 and CDR2 are MNHEY and SMNVEV (reference sequence). The CDR3 is made up of 15 amino acids. The trim removed 7 bases at V and 7 bases at J, leaving 12 bases unmatched. The CDR3 DNA reads TGTGCCAGCATACCCAGCGGGAGCTTACGAAATGAGCAGTTCTTC. Protein sequence: CASIPSGSLRNEQFF.

This clone was recorded a few times. The chain employs TRBV19 and TRBJ2-1; TRBD2 matches at 10 bases. The junction had 6 bases not matched to a gene; V was cut back by 1 base and J by 15 bases. The CDR3 runs 13 residues. Germline values: CDR1 LNHDA, CDR2 SQIVND (reference sequence). The CDR3 DNA is TGTGCCAGTAGTATAGGCCCTAGCGGGAGTTCGTTCTTC. Amino acid sequence: CASSIGPSGSSFF.

V and J are TRBV5-1 and TRBJ1-2; 7 bases line up with TRBD1. V gave up 4 bases and J gave up 7 bases; unmatched junction bases: 16. The CDR3 has 16 amino acids. CDR1 is SGHRS and CDR2 is YFSETQ in the germline V gene. CDR3 coding DNA: TGCGCCAGCAGCCATGTAGCGAGACAGGGAGAGGGTGGCTACACCTTC. Its protein product is CASSHVARQGEGGYTF.

A few counts support this clone. This CDR3 reads CASSSWSGRDNSPLHF. CDR3 sequence (DNA): TGTGCCAGCAGCTCCTGGTCGGGGAGGGATAATTCACCCCTCCACTTT. The rearrangement joins TRBV3-1 (or the pseudogene TRBV3-2) to TRBJ1-6, with D uncertain. The germline V gene encodes CDR1 LGHDT and CDR2 YNNKEL (reference sequence). Between the trimmed V and J ends, which lost 5 bases and 5 bases, there was a span of 16 bases. The CDR3 spans 16 residues.